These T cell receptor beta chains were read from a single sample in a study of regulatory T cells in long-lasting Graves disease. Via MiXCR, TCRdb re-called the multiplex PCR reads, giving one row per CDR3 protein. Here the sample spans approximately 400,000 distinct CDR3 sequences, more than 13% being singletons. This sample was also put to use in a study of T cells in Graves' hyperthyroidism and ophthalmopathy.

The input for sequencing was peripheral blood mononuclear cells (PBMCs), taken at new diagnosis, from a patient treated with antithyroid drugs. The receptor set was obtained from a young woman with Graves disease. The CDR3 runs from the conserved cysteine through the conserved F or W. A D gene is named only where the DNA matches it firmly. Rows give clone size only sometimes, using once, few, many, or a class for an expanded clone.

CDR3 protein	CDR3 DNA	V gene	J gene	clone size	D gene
CASSPVQAGETQYF	TGTGCCAGCAGCCCGGTTCAAGCGGGAGAGACCCAGTACTTC	TRBV13	TRBJ2-5	-	-
CASSLHRDTQYF	TGTGCCAGCAGCCTACACAGAGATACGCAGTATTTT	TRBV7-9	TRBJ2-3	many	-
CASSYEDEAFF	TGTGCCAGCAGCTACGAGGATGAAGCTTTCTTT	TRBV5-6	TRBJ1-1	many	-
CASTSGTSGSGARETQYF	TGCGCCAGCACTTCCGGGACTAGCGGGAGTGGGGCCCGAGAGACCCAGTACTTC	TRBV5-1	TRBJ2-5	few	TRBD2
CASSPGGALGELGTRYEQYF	TGTGCCAGCAGCCCGGGGGGCGCCCTCGGGGAGTTGGGCACGCGCTACGAGCAGTACTTC	TRBV9	TRBJ2-7	few	-
CASSQFSEMETDTQYF	TGCGCCAGCAGCCAGTTCTCGGAAATGGAGACAGATACGCAGTATTTT	TRBV4-1	TRBJ2-3	many	-
CSARDGIQTYNEQFF	TGCAGTGCTAGGGATGGGATACAAACCTACAATGAGCAGTTCTTC	TRBV20-1	TRBJ2-1	few	-
CSVVPGNDEQYF	TGCAGCGTTGTCCCGGGGAACGACGAGCAGTACTTC	TRBV29-1	TRBJ2-7	-	-
CASSASGTNYEQYF	TGTGCCAGTAGTGCCTCCGGGACAAACTACGAGCAGTACTTC	TRBV19	TRBJ2-7	few	-
CASSLGTSEGEQFF	TGCGCCAGCAGCCTCGGGACTAGCGAGGGTGAGCAGTTCTTC	TRBV5-1	TRBJ2-1	many	TRBD2
CASSGLAAPGELFF	TGTGCCAGCAGCGGACTAGCGGCTCCCGGGGAGCTGTTTTTT	TRBV6-1	TRBJ2-2	many	TRBD2
CASRGGVMNTEAFF	TGCGCCAGCAGGGGGGGGGTCATGAACACTGAAGCTTTCTTT	TRBV5-1	TRBJ1-1	many	-
CAISVGEDTQYF	TGTGCCATCAGTGTCGGGGAAGATACGCAGTATTTT	TRBV10-3	TRBJ2-3	few	-
CASSPLEGRGRRAF	TGTGCCAGCAGCCCACTCGAGGGCAGGGGGCGGAGGGCCTTC	TRBV11-1	TRBJ2-1	many	TRBD1
CASSNMGEQFF	TGTGCCAGCAGTAACATGGGGGAGCAGTTCTTC	TRBV28	TRBJ2-1	many	-
CAWVTGAFGYTF	TGTGCCTGGGTAACCGGGGCCTTTGGCTACACCTTC	TRBV30	TRBJ1-2	many	-
CASSLYGGDYGYTF	TGTGCCAGCAGCCTATACGGGGGGGACTATGGCTACACCTTC	TRBV9	TRBJ1-2	-	-
CASSQLAGGPVGELFF	TGTGCCAGCAGTCAACTAGCGGGAGGGCCTGTCGGGGAGCTGTTTTTT	TRBV12-3/TRBV12-4	TRBJ2-2	-	TRBD2
CASSDRTGGSHGYTF	TGTGCCAGCAGTGACCGGACAGGGGGATCGCATGGCTACACCTTC	TRBV25-1	TRBJ1-2	few	TRBD1
CASSYSISGENTEAFF	TGTGCCAGCAGTTACTCGATTTCGGGGGAGAACACTGAAGCTTTCTTT	TRBV6-2/TRBV6-3	TRBJ1-1	many	-
CASSPRGSGTDTQYF	TGTGCCAGCAGCCCCAGGGGGAGCGGCACAGATACGCAGTATTTT	TRBV7-6	TRBJ2-3	many	TRBD1
CATDGGSYEQYF	TGTGCCACCGATGGGGGCTCCTACGAGCAGTACTTC	TRBV19	TRBJ2-7	-	-
CASSLMQGALSYEQYF	TGTGCCAGCAGCTTAATGCAAGGGGCCCTCTCCTACGAGCAGTACTTC	TRBV11-2	TRBJ2-7	many	-
CASRPLGTGTQPQHF	TGTGCCAGCCGACCCTTGGGGACAGGGACTCAGCCCCAGCATTTT	TRBV6-1	TRBJ1-5	-	TRBD1
CASSYGTGTRNEQFF	TGTGCCAGCAGCTACGGTACCGGGACTAGGAATGAGCAGTTCTTC	TRBV5-6	TRBJ2-1	many	TRBD2
CARSPASGDTGELFF	TGTGCCCGGAGCCCGGCTAGCGGGGACACCGGGGAGCTGTTTTTT	TRBV30	TRBJ2-2	few	TRBD2
CSARVWDRVNEQYF	TGCAGTGCTAGAGTTTGGGACAGGGTTAACGAGCAGTACTTC	TRBV20-1	TRBJ2-7	many	TRBD1
CASSYSIGPGQPSYFSYEQYF	TGTGCCAGCAGTTACTCGATAGGGCCGGGACAGCCCTCTTATTTCTCCTACGAGCAGTACTTC	TRBV6-5	TRBJ2-7	few	TRBD1
CASSFTGTTYEQYF	TGTGCCAGCAGCTTTACCGGGACTACTTACGAGCAGTACTTC	TRBV5-5	TRBJ2-7	few	TRBD2
CSASVGPYEKLFF	TGCAGTGCTTCCGTTGGGCCATATGAAAAACTGTTTTTT	TRBV20-1	TRBJ1-4	-	-